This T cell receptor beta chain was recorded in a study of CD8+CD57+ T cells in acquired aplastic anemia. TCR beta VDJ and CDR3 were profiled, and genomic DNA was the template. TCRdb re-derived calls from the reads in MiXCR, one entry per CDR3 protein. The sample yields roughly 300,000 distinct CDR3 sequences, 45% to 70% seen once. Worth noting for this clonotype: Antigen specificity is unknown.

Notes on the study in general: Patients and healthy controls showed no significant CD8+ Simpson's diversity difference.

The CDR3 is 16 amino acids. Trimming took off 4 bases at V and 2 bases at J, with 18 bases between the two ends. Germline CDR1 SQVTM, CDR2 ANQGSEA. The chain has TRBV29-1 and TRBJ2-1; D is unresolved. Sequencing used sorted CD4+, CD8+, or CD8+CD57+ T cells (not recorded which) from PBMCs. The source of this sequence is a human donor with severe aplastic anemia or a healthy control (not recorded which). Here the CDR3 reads CSVVPHLSVAYNEQFF. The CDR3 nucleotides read TGCAGCGTTGTCCCGCACCTCTCGGTAGCCTACAATGAGCAGTTCTTC.